The following is a T cell receptor (beta chain) sequence with its context. Its antigen remains unidentified. The isolated RNA, all of it, was reverse transcribed, so expressed TCRB transcripts were what got sequenced. Naive, central memory and regulatory T cell samples averaged about 3.4 million reads. TCRdb keeps only in-frame clones here, not all; method: immunoSEQ multiplex PCR. The data hold approximately 170,000 clones, with 50% to 70% observed a single time. Researchers reported sorting CD4+ naive, central memory, regulatory and stem cell-like memory cells via CD45RO/CCR7/CD25/CD127/CD95/CD27. This specimen comes from a study of beta chain features in type 1 diabetes. The study, taken as a whole, reports: Type 1 diabetes patients had TCRB CDR3s that were shorter (moderately but significantly so) in all four CD4+ subsets. Comparison showed that naive, central memory and Treg TCRB repertoires appeared more similar among patients than among healthy donors.

CDR1 LNHDA and CDR2 SQIVND come from the germline V gene (reference sequence). The V and J ends lost 5 bases and 3 bases respectively, with 14 bases between them. The CDR3 extends over 14 amino acids. Sequencing was performed on naive CD4+ T cells from blood. The V call is TRBV19, the J call TRBJ2-7; TRBD1 is a possible D gene (6 bases). This receptor was identified in a man aged 30 to 39 with type 1 diabetes. As DNA, the CDR3 is TGTGCCAGTAGTCCGGGACAACAAATCTACGAGCAGTACTTC. This codes for CASSPGQQIYEQYF. Using reference TRBV19 and TRBJ2-7 for the parts outside the CDR3, the full variable domain is DGGITQSPKYLFRKEGQNVTLSCEQNLNHDAMYWYRQDPGQGLRLIYYSQIVNDFQKGDIAEGYSVSREKKESFPLTVTSAQKNPTAFYLCASSPGQQIYEQYFGPGTRLTVT.